Following are 20 T cell receptor beta chains from one sample sequenced in a study of T cell clonality in common variable immunodeficiency. The method was immunoSEQ multiplex PCR; TCRdb's version includes in-frame clones alone and lacks a portion of them. Captured here are under 30,000 clones, none seen once; the top ten comprise 10% to 15%. Sample: peripheral blood mononuclear cells. Source of these receptors: a person between 18 and 75 years old in good health.

This clone has a count of ten or more. The read finishes 3 residues shy of the CDR3 end, and the germline J gene is used to complete it. The rearrangement uses TRBV20-1 and TRBJ2-7, with TRBD1 identical over 9 bases. Unmatched junction bases numbered 5, after V lost 4 bases and J lost 4 bases. The length of the CDR3 is 13 residues. Germline CDR1 is DFQATT and CDR2 is SNEGSKA (reference sequence). CDR3 sequence: CSAMGTGPYEQYF. The part of the CDR3 DNA that was read is TGCAGTGCTATGGGGACAGGGCCATACGAG.

Many counts were recorded for this clone. Coverage ceases 3 residues before the CDR3 finishes, and the germline J gene fills in the end. The chain carries TRBV7-2 and TRBJ2-7; D ambiguous. This CDR3 has 11 amino acids. The germline CDR1 and CDR2 sequences are SGHTA and FQGNSA. V lost 5 bases, J lost 4 bases, and 6 bases lay in between. The CDR3 bases that were read are TGTGCCAGCAGCCAAAGGTACGAG. Encoded protein: CASSQRYE. The whole CDR3 reads CASSQRYEQYF.

This clone was detected only a few times. The read is 3 residues too short to cover the CDR3 end, so that end is filled in from the germline J gene. The V gene is TRBV7-3, the J gene TRBJ2-3; maybe TRBD1 (5 bases). The germline V gene encodes CDR1 SGHTA and CDR2 FQGTGA. V shed 2 bases and J shed 2 bases, with 14 bases lying between them. The CDR3 has 16 amino acids. CDR3 bases read: TGTGCCAGCAGCTTAGTTGGGGCAGGGTACACAGATACG. The encoded protein is CASSLVGAGYTDT. The whole CDR3 region reads CASSLVGAGYTDTQYF.

This clone was counted ten times or more. At one of its ends the junction is not consistent with the germline gene, which may arise from a read error. The read comes to an end 3 residues before the CDR3 does, leaving the germline J gene to fill in the end. J is TRBJ2-5 and V is TRBV4-2, with a tentative D call TRBD1 (5 bases). CDR1 and CDR2 (germline): LGHNA, YNFKEQ. CDR3 length: 17 residues. The sequenced part of the CDR3 DNA is TGCGCCAGCAGCCAAGAAACCAGGACACCATTCCAAGAGACC. It codes for CASSQETRTPFQET. The full CDR3 reads CASSQETRTPFQETQYF.

This clone was seen repeatedly, ten times or more. The observed sequence ends 3 residues before the CDR3 terminus, with the missing tail filled in from the germline J gene. The J gene is TRBJ1-4, the V gene TRBV20-1; the D gene is possibly TRBD1 (6 bases). In germline, CDR1 is DFQATT, CDR2 SNEGSKA (reference sequence). The CDR3 has 15 residues. The ends were cut back, 1 base at V and 7 bases at J, with 16 bases in the middle. The chain's CDR3 is CSARAGGHEIEKLFF. The part of the CDR3 DNA that was read is TGCAGTGCTAGAGCGGGGGGACATGAGATTGAAAAA.

This clone was detected many times. The CDR3 loop reads CASSTPPGGIDTDTQYF. The CDR3 bases that were read are TGCGCCAGCAGCACCCCCCCCGGGGGTATTGACACAGATACG. The rearrangement links TRBV5-1 to TRBJ2-3, with D possibly matching TRBD2 (6 bases). The read ends 3 residues early relative to the CDR3; the germline J gene fills the gap. Trimming left V 4 bases short and J 2 bases short, with 20 bases between. CDR3 length: 17 amino acids. CDR1 is SGHRS and CDR2 is YFSETQ in the germline V gene.

This clone was recorded many times. The read ends 3 residues early relative to the CDR3; the germline J gene fills the gap. The chain employs TRBV6-2 or TRBV6-3 and TRBJ1-2, with D unclear. Germline V lookup: CDR1 MNHEY, CDR2 SVGEGT. V lost 0 bases, J lost 4 bases, and 12 bases lay in between. The CDR3 has 15 amino acids. The sequenced part of the CDR3 DNA is TGTGCCAGCAGTTACTCAGTCAGTCCAACCTATGGC. It is translated as CASSYSVSPTYG. The whole CDR3 sequence reads CASSYSVSPTYGYTF.

At least ten counts were recorded for this clone. Read coverage stops 3 residues before the CDR3 terminus; the germline J gene supplies the remainder. The V and J genes are TRBV15 and TRBJ2-5, with TRBD2 matching 7 bases. After removal of 8 bases from V and 7 bases from J, the junction contained 10 bases not matched to a gene. CDR1 is LNHNV and CDR2 is YYDKDF in the germline V gene (reference sequence). CDR3 length equals 13 residues. This CDR3 is CATSTGLDGTQYF. Incomplete CDR3 DNA: TGTGCCACCTCCACCGGACTAGATGGGACC.

This clone was detected a few times. The read finishes 3 residues shy of the CDR3 end, and the germline J gene is used to complete it. This chain joins TRBV10-3 and TRBJ1-6; D may be TRBD1 (5 bases). The CDR3 is 16 residues long. Trimming shortened V by 4 bases and J by 8 bases, and 18 bases separated the two germline ends. Germline V gene sequence: CDR1 ENHRY, CDR2 SYGVKD. The chain's CDR3 is CAISGPDQGGDSPLHF. CDR3 DNA (partial): TGTGCCATCAGTGGACCCGACCAGGGTGGAGATTCACCC.

This clone was seen only a few times. The read ends 3 residues early relative to the CDR3; the germline J gene fills the gap. The gene calls are TRBV5-7 and TRBJ2-2; D not certain. TRBV5-7 falls under the ORF class, with uncertain function. Trimming left V 2 bases short and J 5 bases short, with 7 bases between. This CDR3 region has 13 residues. CDR3 DNA (partial): TGTGCCAGCAGCTTCGACTTGACCGGGGAG. This translates into CASSFDLTGE. From start to end, the CDR3 is CASSFDLTGELFF.

Comment on this clone: The read stops 3 residues short of the end of the CDR3; the missing end is completed from the germline J gene. The chain has TRBV5-1 and TRBJ2-2; D possibly corresponds to TRBD2 (5 bases). This CDR3 spans 15 amino acids. In germline, CDR1 is SGHRS, CDR2 YFSETQ. The DNA read from the CDR3 is TGCGCCAGCAGCTCCGGGGATCGAGCTAATGAAAAG. Protein: CASSSGDRANEK. The full CDR3 sequence reads CASSSGDRANEKLFF.

This clone was seen many times. Read data end 3 residues before the CDR3 end; the end is taken from the germline J gene. The chain couples TRBV9 to TRBJ2-2, with a tentative D call TRBD2 (5 bases). The CDR3 runs to 17 residues. V was pared by 4 bases and J by 0 bases, with 16 bases between. Looked up from germline, CDR1 is SGDLS and CDR2 is YYNGEE. The CDR3: CASSLPLAETNTGELFF. The CDR3 DNA, read in part, is TGTGCCAGCAGCTTGCCGCTAGCCGAGACGAACACCGGGGAG.

This clone came up many times. The read stops 3 residues short of the end of the CDR3; the missing end is completed from the germline J gene. The genes are TRBV13 and TRBJ2-1, with TRBD2 matching 7 bases. The junction had 8 bases not matched to a gene; V was cut back by 6 bases and J by 3 bases. The germline V gene encodes CDR1 PRHDT and CDR2 FYEKMQ (reference sequence). The CDR3 has 15 residues. The CDR3 sequence: CASRQLAGLYNEQFF. The covered CDR3 bases are TGTGCCAGCAGACAATTAGCGGGCCTCTACAATGAG.

This clone was observed at least ten times. The read ends 3 residues shy of where the CDR3 ends; the end is completed using the germline J gene. The V and J genes are TRBV19 and TRBJ2-1; D is possibly TRBD1 (5 bases). Trimming left V 0 bases short and J 3 bases short, with 12 bases between. In germline, CDR1 is LNHDA, CDR2 SQIVND (reference sequence). CDR3 length equals 16 residues. CDR3 in amino acids: CASSIDRTQDYNEQFF. Partial CDR3 DNA: TGTGCCAGTAGTATAGATCGGACACAAGACTACAATGAG. The variable domain in full, with the rest retrieved from reference TRBV19 and TRBJ2-1, is DGGITQSPKYLFRKEGQNVTLSCEQNLNHDAMYWYRQDPGQGLRLIYYSQIVNDFQKGDIAEGYSVSREKKESFPLTVTSAQKNPTAFYLCASSIDRTQDYNEQFFGPGTRLTVL.

On this clone itself: The read terminates 3 residues ahead of where the CDR3 ends, so the germline J gene completes it. The J gene is TRBJ2-3, the V gene TRBV20-1; D possibly corresponds to TRBD2 (6 bases). This CDR3 is built from 15 residues. CDR1 is DFQATT, CDR2 SNEGSKA, per germline (reference sequence). The CDR3 region is CSARDPRAGQETQYF. Incomplete CDR3 DNA: TGCAGTGCTAGAGATCCCCGAGCGGGCCAAGAGACG.

This clone has ten or more counts. The read halts 3 residues ahead of the CDR3 end, with the missing end drawn from the germline J gene. The chain links TRBV20-1 to TRBJ2-2, with TRBD1 matching over 7 bases. The CDR3 extends over 14 amino acids. Per germline, CDR1 DFQATT and CDR2 SNEGSKA (reference sequence). The CDR3 DNA, read in part, is TGCAGTGCTAGGTCGACAGGGCCAAATTCACCG. Its translation is CSARSTGPNSP. The full CDR3 reads CSARSTGPNSPLFF.

This clone was found many times. With the read ending 3 residues before the CDR3 end, the germline J gene is used to fill in that end. This chain uses TRBV20-1 with TRBJ2-5; TRBD2 aligns across 12 bases. This CDR3 comprises 18 residues. Germline V gene data show CDR1 as DFQATT and CDR2 as SNEGSKA (reference sequence). V trimming: 5 bases; J trimming: 4 bases; junction bases outside the gene matches: 17. The CDR3 reads CSAPLLLAGGPGGETQYF. The CDR3 DNA, read in part, is TGCAGTGCTCCTCTCCTTCTAGCGGGGGGGCCTGGTGGAGAGACC.

This clone occurred many times. The CDR3 extends 3 residues past the end of the read, so its final part is completed from the germline J gene. The rearrangement uses TRBV30 and TRBJ1-2; TRBD1 matches 8 bases. The CDR3 runs 13 residues. In germline, CDR1 is GTSNPN, CDR2 SVGIG (reference sequence). V was pared by 3 bases and J by 4 bases, with 4 bases of the junction left unmatched. The sequenced CDR3 bases are TGTGCCTGGAGGGCGGACAGGGCCTATGGC. It codes for CAWRADRAYG. The full CDR3 protein is CAWRADRAYGYTF.

This clone was seen repeatedly, ten times or more. The observed sequence ends 3 residues before the CDR3 terminus, with the missing tail filled in from the germline J gene. The V call is TRBV7-9, the J call TRBJ1-2; D is unclear. There are 13 residues in the CDR3. Trimming took 3 bases from V and 3 from J, leaving 8 bases between them. Per the germline V gene, CDR1 is SEHNR and CDR2 is FQNEAQ (reference sequence). The CDR3 reads CASSFDRDYGYTF. The CDR3 DNA, read in part, is TGTGCCAGCAGCTTCGACCGGGACTATGGC.

About this clone: The read falls 3 residues short of the CDR3 end, and the missing part is taken from the germline J gene. V usage is TRBV7-2 and J usage is TRBJ1-1; perhaps TRBD1 as D (6 bases). The CDR3 has 14 amino acids. Germline V gene data show CDR1 as SGHTA and CDR2 as FQGNSA. Between the trimmed V and J ends, which lost 5 bases and 6 bases, there was a span of 16 bases. The CDR3 bases that were read are TGTGCCAGCAGCCTAGGGGGGGGTCGAGCTGAA. It specifies CASSLGGGRAE. The complete CDR3 protein is CASSLGGGRAEAFF.